These T cell receptor beta chains were read from a single sample in a study of T-cell memory formation after mild COVID-19. MiXCR was run by TCRdb on the 5' RACE reads, yielding one entry per CDR3 protein. The sample shows under 110,000 distinct CDR3 sequences, under 15% of them seen only once. Material for sequencing was PBMCs or a T cell subset sorted from them (not recorded which). These receptors all come from an adult woman who had mild COVID-19 (a few samples of this study predate the infection). Cell type and time point are not known. Both conserved end residues are part of each CDR3. The order of the fields is V gene, J gene, clone size, D gene, CDR3 DNA, CDR3 protein. D genes are given only for firm matches. Not all rows give a size; the values are once, few, many and, for expanded clones, a class.

>TRBV5-1|TRBJ2-5|NA|TRBD2
TGCGCCAGCAGCTTGGACGGACTAGCGGGAGAAGAGACCCAGTACTTC
CASSLDGLAGEETQYF
>TRBV6-6|TRBJ2-5|NA|NA
TGTGCCAGCACCTTCGGGGAGACCCAGTACTTC
CASTFGETQYF
>TRBV4-1|TRBJ2-6|few|TRBD1
TGCGCCAGCAGCCAAGACAGGGGGCCTGGGGCCAACGTCCTGACTTTC
CASSQDRGPGANVLTF
>TRBV29-1|TRBJ2-7|few|NA
TGCAGCGTTGAAAGCCCGGACAGTCCCTACGAGCAGTACTTC
CSVESPDSPYEQYF
>TRBV5-8|TRBJ1-1|NA|NA
TGTGCCAGCAGCTTGGGGACGGGGTGGGGTAGCACTGAAGCTTTCTTT
CASSLGTGWGSTEAFF
>TRBV5-5|TRBJ2-2|few|NA
TGTGCCAGCAGCTTGGCCGAGCAGGTTAACACCGGGGAGCTGTTTTTT
CASSLAEQVNTGELFF
>TRBV12-3/TRBV12-4|TRBJ2-7|many|TRBD1
TGTGCCAGCAGTTCCGAGGACAGGGCCTACGAGCAGTACTTC
CASSSEDRAYEQYF
>TRBV4-1|TRBJ1-3|NA|NA
TGCGCCAGCAGCCAAGGATACAGCGATGGAAACACCATATATTTT
CASSQGYSDGNTIYF
>TRBV7-9|TRBJ2-7|NA|NA
TGTGCCAGCAGCTTAGTATTGGCAGGGCGCCACGAGCAGTACTTC
CASSLVLAGRHEQYF
>TRBV12-3/TRBV12-4|TRBJ2-7|NA|TRBD1
TGTGCCAGCAGCCCGACAGGGATCGCCTACGAGCAGTACTTC
CASSPTGIAYEQYF
>TRBV5-1|TRBJ2-3|NA|TRBD2
TGCGCCAGCCAGCGGGGGGGCACAGATACGCAGTATTTT
CASQRGGTDTQYF
>TRBV24-1|TRBJ2-1|NA|NA
TGTGCCACCAGTTCTCATAGCTCCTACAATGAGCAGTTCTTC
CATSSHSSYNEQFF
>TRBV10-3|TRBJ2-5|NA|NA
TGTGCCACTGGACCATCCCCTGGGACCCAGTACTTC
CATGPSPGTQYF
>TRBV27|TRBJ2-1|many|TRBD2
TGTGCCAGTGCCCAACTAGCGGGGTGGAATGAGCAGTTCTTC
CASAQLAGWNEQFF
>TRBV15|TRBJ1-4|few|NA
TGTGCCACCAGCAGAGTCGGCCGGGAGGCGGAAAAACTGTTTTTT
CATSRVGREAEKLFF
>TRBV24-1|TRBJ2-7|NA|TRBD1
TGTGCCACCAGTGAGACCGGGACAGGGGGCTTTTACGAGCAGTACTTC
CATSETGTGGFYEQYF
>TRBV12-3/TRBV12-4|TRBJ2-2|NA|NA
TGTGCCAGCAGATATCTGGACAGTTGGGAGCTGTTTTTT
CASRYLDSWELFF
>TRBV6-5|TRBJ2-1|NA|TRBD2
TGTGCCAGCAGTTACCTCAGCGGGGGGGTCTACAATGAGCAGTTCTTC
CASSYLSGGVYNEQFF
>TRBV5-1|TRBJ2-7|NA|NA
TGCGCCAGCAGCTTGGCTCTCAATCGGGCTGGGCTCGAGCAGTACTTC
CASSLALNRAGLEQYF
>TRBV7-9|TRBJ2-2|NA|NA
TGTGCCAGCAGCTCCAACCTCCTTGACCCCACCGGGGAGCTGTTTTTT
CASSSNLLDPTGELFF
>TRBV11-2|TRBJ2-2|few|NA
TGTGCCAGCAGAATCTGGAACACCGGGGAGCTGTTTTTT
CASRIWNTGELFF
>TRBV5-5|TRBJ1-1|few|TRBD1
TGTGCCAGCAGCTCCGGGACAGGGATTACTGAAGCTTTCTTT
CASSSGTGITEAFF
>TRBV15|TRBJ2-3|NA|NA
TGTGCCACCAGCAGAGAGACAGAGCCCACAGATACGCAGTATTTT
CATSRETEPTDTQYF
>TRBV29-1|TRBJ2-3|NA|TRBD2
TGCAGCGGCCCTCCTATAGCGGGAGGGCCTACCCGCACAGATACGCAGTATTTT
CSGPPIAGGPTRTDTQYF
>TRBV4-3|TRBJ2-5|NA|TRBD2
TGCGCCAGCAGCCAGGTAGCGGGCACAATTCAAGAGACCCAGTACTTC
CASSQVAGTIQETQYF
>TRBV7-9|TRBJ2-1|few|NA
TGTGCCAGCAGCCCTCGAAACTCAGGAGGGGATGAGCAGTTCTTC
CASSPRNSGGDEQFF
>TRBV4-3|TRBJ2-7|NA|NA
TGCGCCAGCAGCCCCTCCCTTTTGGGTGGCTACGAGCAGTACTTC
CASSPSLLGGYEQYF
>TRBV5-6|TRBJ2-7|NA|NA
TGTGCCAGCAGCCATGGTGGTACCTACGAGCAGTACTTC
CASSHGGTYEQYF
>TRBV7-2|TRBJ2-1|NA|NA
TGTGCCAGCAGCTTAGGTTATCGGTACAATGAGCAGTTCTTC
CASSLGYRYNEQFF
>TRBV19|TRBJ2-1|few|NA
TGTGCCAGTAGTACGCCGGGCCCCCTTGACGGGCAGTTCTTC
CASSTPGPLDGQFF
>TRBV7-9|TRBJ1-2|NA|NA
TGTGCCAGCAGTTCCTCAGCAGGCCACGTTTATGGCTACACCTTC
CASSSSAGHVYGYTF
>TRBV9|TRBJ2-1|once|TRBD2
TGTGCCAGCACCGTAGCGGGGGGCTACAATGAGCAGTTCTTC
CASTVAGGYNEQFF
>TRBV7-2|TRBJ2-1|few|TRBD2
TGTGCCTTGGGGGGGGTTGAAAATCCGTTCTTC
CALGGVENPFF
>TRBV11-2|TRBJ2-3|NA|TRBD2
TGTGCCAGCAGCCCGGAGCGGGACCCTCCCGTAGATACGCAGTATTTT
CASSPERDPPVDTQYF
>TRBV6-2/TRBV6-3|TRBJ2-1|many|TRBD2
TGTGCCAGCAGTTACTCGACTAGCGGGAGGGAATACAATGAGCAGTTCTTC
CASSYSTSGREYNEQFF
>TRBV4-3|TRBJ1-2|NA|NA
TGCGCCAGCAGCCAAGATCAGAAGCACCCGAACCAAAACTATGGCTACACCTTC
CASSQDQKHPNQNYGYTF
>TRBV6-5|TRBJ2-7|few|NA
TGTGCCAGCAGTTACTCTGGCAACTACGAGCAGTACTTC
CASSYSGNYEQYF
>TRBV7-9|TRBJ2-1|few|NA
TGTGCCAGCAGCCCGGAGGCCCCCTACAATGAGCAGTTCTTC
CASSPEAPYNEQFF
>TRBV4-1|TRBJ2-1|few|NA
TGCGCCAGCAGCAAAACTCTAACGGACCAGTTCTTC
CASSKTLTDQFF
>TRBV25-1|TRBJ2-7|NA|NA
TGTGCCAGCAGTGAAGGGGCGCGCTCCTACGAGCAGTACTTC
CASSEGARSYEQYF
>TRBV15|TRBJ2-1|few|NA
TGTGCCACCAGCCACCCCAGGGGGGGGGCCGCTACCTACAATGAGCAGTTCTTC
CATSHPRGGAATYNEQFF
>TRBV4-1|TRBJ2-7|few|NA
TGCGCCAGCAGCCAAGACCCCGGTTGGGGGAGCTCCTACGAGCAGTACTTC
CASSQDPGWGSSYEQYF
>TRBV20-1|TRBJ2-1|few|NA
TGCAGTGCTAGAGACTATGGACTGGAGGCCTACAATGAGCAGTTCTTC
CSARDYGLEAYNEQFF
>TRBV4-3|TRBJ2-3|NA|NA
TGCGCCAGCAGCCAAGATAGTACAGGGACGACAGATACGCAGTATTTT
CASSQDSTGTTDTQYF
>TRBV7-9|TRBJ2-7|NA|TRBD1
TGTGCCAGCAGGCCTACAGGGGGCGGCTCCTACGAGCAGTACTTC
CASRPTGGGSYEQYF
>TRBV27|TRBJ2-1|few|TRBD2
TGTGCCAGCAGTTCCGGAACTAGCGGAACATACAATGAGCAGTTCTTC
CASSSGTSGTYNEQFF
>TRBV12-3/TRBV12-4|TRBJ2-3|large|TRBD2
TGTGCCAGCAGTTTAGCGGGGAGGGGTCCTAGCACAGATACGCAGTATTTT
CASSLAGRGPSTDTQYF
>TRBV30|TRBJ1-2|NA|NA
TGTGCCTGGAGTGTCGCTGGGAGCTACTATGGCTACACCTTC
CAWSVAGSYYGYTF
>TRBV4-1|TRBJ2-2|NA|NA
TGCGCCAGCAGCCAAGAAGAGGTCGTCACCGGGGAGCTGTTTTTT
CASSQEEVVTGELFF